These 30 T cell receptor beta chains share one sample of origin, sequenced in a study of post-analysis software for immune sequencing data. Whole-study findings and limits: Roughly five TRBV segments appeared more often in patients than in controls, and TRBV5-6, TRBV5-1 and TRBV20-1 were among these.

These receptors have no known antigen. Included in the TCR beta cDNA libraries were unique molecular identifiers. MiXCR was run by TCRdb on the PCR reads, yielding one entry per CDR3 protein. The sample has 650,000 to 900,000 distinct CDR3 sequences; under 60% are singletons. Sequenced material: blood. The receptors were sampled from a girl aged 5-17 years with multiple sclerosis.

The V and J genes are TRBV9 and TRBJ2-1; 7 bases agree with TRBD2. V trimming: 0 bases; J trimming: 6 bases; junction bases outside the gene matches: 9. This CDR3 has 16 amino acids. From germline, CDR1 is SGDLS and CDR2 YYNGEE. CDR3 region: CASSVGPSGKVNEQFF. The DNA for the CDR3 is TGTGCCAGCAGCGTAGGTCCGAGCGGGAAGGTCAATGAGCAGTTCTTC.

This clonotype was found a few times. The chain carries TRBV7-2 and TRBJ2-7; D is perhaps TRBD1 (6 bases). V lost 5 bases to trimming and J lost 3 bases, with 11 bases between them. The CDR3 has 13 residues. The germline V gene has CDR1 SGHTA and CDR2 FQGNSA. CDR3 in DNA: TGTGCCAGCAGCATAAGACAGGACTACGAGCAGTACTTC. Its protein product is CASSIRQDYEQYF. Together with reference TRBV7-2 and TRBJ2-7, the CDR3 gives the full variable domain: GAGVSQSPSNKVTEKGKDVELRCDPISGHTALYWYRQSLGQGLEFLIYFQGNSAPDKSGLPSDRFSAERTGGSVSTLTIQRTQQEDSAVYLCASSIRQDYEQYFGPGTRLTVT.

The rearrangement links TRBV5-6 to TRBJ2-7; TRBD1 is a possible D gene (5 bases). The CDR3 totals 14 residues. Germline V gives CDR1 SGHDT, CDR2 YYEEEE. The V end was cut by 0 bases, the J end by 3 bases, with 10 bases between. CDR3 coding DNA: TGTGCCAGCAGCTTGGGGGGCATAGTCTACGAGCAGTACTTC. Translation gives CASSLGGIVYEQYF.

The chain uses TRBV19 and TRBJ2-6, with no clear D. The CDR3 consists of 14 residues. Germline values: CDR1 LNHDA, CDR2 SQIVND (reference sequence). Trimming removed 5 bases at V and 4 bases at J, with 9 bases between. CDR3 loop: CASSAESGANVLTF. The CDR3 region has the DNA TGTGCCAGTAGTGCCGAGTCGGGGGCCAACGTCCTGACTTTC.

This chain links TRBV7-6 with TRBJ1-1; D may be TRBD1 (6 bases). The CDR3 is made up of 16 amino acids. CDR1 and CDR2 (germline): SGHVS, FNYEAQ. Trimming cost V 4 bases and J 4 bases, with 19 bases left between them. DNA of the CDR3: TGTGCCAGCAGCTCATATTCGGGGGCAATGAGCACTGAAGCTTTCTTT. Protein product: CASSSYSGAMSTEAFF.

CDR3 sequence: CAIHPTGNTEAFF. CDR3 sequence (DNA): TGTGCCATCCACCCCACAGGGAACACTGAAGCTTTCTTT. The gene calls are TRBV10-3 and TRBJ1-1, with D perhaps TRBD1 (5 bases). The CDR3 totals 13 residues. In germline, CDR1 is ENHRY, CDR2 SYGVKD. Trimming shortened V by 8 bases and J by 1 base, and 11 bases separated the two germline ends.

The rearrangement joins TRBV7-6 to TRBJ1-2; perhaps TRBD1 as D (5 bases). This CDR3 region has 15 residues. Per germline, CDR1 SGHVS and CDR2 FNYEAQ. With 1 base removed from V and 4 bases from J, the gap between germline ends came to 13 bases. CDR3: CASSLGLAGFYGYTF. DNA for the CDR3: TGTGCCAGCAGCTTAGGGTTAGCAGGGTTCTATGGCTACACCTTC.

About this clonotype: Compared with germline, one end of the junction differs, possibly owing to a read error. CDR3 in DNA: TGCGCCAGCAGCCCGGGGACGGGCGGGAGGGCACCCCCCCACTTT. Its protein is CASSPGTGGRAPPHF. The chain recombines TRBV4-3 with TRBJ1-6, with D maybe TRBD1 (5 bases). Germline CDR1 LGHNA, CDR2 YSLEER. This CDR3 has 15 residues.

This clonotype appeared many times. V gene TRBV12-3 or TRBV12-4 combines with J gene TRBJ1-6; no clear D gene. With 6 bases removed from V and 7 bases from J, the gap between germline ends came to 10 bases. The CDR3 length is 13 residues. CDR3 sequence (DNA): TGTGCCAGCAGCTGGTTAGAGAATTCACCCCTCCACTTT. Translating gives CASSWLENSPLHF.

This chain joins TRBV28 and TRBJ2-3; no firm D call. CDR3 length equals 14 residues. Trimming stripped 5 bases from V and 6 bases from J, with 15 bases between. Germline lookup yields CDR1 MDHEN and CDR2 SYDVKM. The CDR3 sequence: CASSPLTTQDTQYF. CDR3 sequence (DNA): TGTGCCAGCAGTCCGCTAACGACACAGGATACGCAGTATTTT.

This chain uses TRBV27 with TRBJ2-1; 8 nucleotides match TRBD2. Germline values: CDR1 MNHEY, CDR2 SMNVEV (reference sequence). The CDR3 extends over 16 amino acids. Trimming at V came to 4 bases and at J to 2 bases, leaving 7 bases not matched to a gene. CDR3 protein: CASSSFSGDPYNEQFF. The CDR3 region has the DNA TGTGCCAGCAGTTCCTTTAGCGGGGACCCCTACAATGAGCAGTTCTTC.

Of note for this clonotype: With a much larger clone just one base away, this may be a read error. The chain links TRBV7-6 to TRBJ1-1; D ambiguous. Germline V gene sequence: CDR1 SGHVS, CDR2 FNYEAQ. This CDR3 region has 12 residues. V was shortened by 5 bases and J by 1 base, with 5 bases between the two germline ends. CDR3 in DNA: TGTGCCAGCAGCCGGGAGAACACTGAAGCTTTCTTT. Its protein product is CASSRENTEAFF.

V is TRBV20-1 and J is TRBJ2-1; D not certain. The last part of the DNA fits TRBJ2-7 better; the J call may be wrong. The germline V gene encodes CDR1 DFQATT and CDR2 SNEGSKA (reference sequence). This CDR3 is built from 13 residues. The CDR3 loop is CSARVVHPYEQYF. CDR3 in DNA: TGCAGTGCTAGAGTGGTCCATCCCTACGAGCAGTACTTC.

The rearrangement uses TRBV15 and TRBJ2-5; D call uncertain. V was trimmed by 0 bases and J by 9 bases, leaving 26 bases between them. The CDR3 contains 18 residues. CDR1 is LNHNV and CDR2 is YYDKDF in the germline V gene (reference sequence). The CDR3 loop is CATSREYPGGSHSAAQYF. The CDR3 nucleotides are TGTGCCACCAGCAGAGAATATCCCGGTGGCTCCCACTCGGCGGCCCAGTACTTC.

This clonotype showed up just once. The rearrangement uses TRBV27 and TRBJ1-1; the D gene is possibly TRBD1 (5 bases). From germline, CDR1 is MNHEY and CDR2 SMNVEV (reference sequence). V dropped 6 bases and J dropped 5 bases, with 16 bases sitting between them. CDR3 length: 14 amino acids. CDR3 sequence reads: CASRLGHAGTEAFF. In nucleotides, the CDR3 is TGTGCCAGCAGACTAGGACATGCGGGGACTGAAGCTTTCTTT.

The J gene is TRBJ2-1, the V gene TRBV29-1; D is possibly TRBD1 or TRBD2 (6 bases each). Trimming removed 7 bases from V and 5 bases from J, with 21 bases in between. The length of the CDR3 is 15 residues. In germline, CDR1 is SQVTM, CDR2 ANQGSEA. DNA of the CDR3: TGCAGCGGCCGGGGGACAAGGACGGTAGACAATGAGCAGTTCTTC. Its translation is CSGRGTRTVDNEQFF.

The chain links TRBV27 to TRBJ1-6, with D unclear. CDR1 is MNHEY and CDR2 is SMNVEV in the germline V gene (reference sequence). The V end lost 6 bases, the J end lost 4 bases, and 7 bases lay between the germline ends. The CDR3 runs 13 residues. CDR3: CASSQSYNSPLHF. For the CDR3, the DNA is TGTGCCAGCAGCCAGAGTTATAATTCACCCCTCCACTTT.

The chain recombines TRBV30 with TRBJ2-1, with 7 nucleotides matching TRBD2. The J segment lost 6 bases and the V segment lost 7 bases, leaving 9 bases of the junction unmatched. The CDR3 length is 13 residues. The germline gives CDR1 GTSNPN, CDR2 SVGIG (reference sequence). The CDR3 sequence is CASGLVWANEQFF. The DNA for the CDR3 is TGTGCCTCTGGACTAGTTTGGGCCAATGAGCAGTTCTTC.

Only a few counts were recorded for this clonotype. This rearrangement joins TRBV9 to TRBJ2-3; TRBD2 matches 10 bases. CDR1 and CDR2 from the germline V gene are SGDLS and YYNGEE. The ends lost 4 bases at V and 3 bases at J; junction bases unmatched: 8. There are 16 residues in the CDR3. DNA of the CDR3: TGTGCCAGCAGCACAACCGGGACTAGCGTTACAGATACGCAGTATTTT. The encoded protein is CASSTTGTSVTDTQYF.

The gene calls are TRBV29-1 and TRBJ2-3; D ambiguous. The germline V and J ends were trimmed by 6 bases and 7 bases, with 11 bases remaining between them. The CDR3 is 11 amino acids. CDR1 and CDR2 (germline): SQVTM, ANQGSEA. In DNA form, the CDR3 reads TGCAGCGTCGCGTGGGGTAATACGCAGTATTTT. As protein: CSVAWGNTQYF.

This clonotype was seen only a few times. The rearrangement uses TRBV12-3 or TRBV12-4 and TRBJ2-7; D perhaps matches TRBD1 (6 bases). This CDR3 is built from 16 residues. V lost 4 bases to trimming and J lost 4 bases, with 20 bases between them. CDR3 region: CASSSGPMTGWYEQYF. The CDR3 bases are TGTGCCAGCAGTTCTGGACCCATGACAGGTTGGTACGAGCAGTACTTC.

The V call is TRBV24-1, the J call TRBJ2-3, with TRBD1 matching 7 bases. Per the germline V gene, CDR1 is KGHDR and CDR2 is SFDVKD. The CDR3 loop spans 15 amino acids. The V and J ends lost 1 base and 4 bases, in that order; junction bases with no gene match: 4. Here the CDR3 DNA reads TGTGCCACCAGTGATTTAGGGACAGACGCAGATACGCAGTATTTT. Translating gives CATSDLGTDADTQYF.

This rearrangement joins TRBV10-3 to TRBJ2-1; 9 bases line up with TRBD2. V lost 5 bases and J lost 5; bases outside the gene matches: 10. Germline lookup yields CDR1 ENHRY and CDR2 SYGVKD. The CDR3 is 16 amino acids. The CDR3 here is CAISPFPSGENNEQFF. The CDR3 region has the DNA TGTGCCATCAGTCCCTTCCCTAGCGGGGAAAACAATGAGCAGTTCTTC.

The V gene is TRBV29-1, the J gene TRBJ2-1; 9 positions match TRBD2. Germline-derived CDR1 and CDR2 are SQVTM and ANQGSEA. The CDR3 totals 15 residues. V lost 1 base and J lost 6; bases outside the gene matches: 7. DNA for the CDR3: TGCAGCGTTGAAGGGACTAGCGTTCGGGGCAATGAGCAGTTCTTC. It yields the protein CSVEGTSVRGNEQFF.

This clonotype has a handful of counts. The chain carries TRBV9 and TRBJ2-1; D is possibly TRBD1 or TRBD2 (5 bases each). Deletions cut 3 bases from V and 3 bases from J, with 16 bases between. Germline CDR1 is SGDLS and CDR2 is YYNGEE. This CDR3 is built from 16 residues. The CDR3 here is CASSGGREGLYNEQFF. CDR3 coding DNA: TGTGCCAGCAGCGGGGGCCGCGAGGGGCTCTACAATGAGCAGTTCTTC.

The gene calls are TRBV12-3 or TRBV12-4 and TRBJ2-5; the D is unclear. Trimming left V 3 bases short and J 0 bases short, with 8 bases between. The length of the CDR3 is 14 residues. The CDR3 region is CASSLRINQETQYF. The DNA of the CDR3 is TGTGCCAGCAGTTTGAGGATCAACCAAGAGACCCAGTACTTC.

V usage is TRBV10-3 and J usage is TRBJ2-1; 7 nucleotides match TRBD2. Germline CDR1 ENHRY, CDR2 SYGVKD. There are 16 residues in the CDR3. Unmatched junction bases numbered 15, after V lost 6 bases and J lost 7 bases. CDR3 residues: CAIRAWGGRGNNEQFF. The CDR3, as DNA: TGTGCCATCAGGGCATGGGGCGGGAGAGGAAATAATGAGCAGTTCTTC.

CDR3 sequence: CSARTARSYEQYF. CDR3 in DNA: TGCAGTGCAAGGACAGCTCGTAGCTACGAGCAGTACTTC. This chain joins TRBV20-1 and TRBJ2-7, with D possibly matching TRBD1 (6 bases). Germline V lookup: CDR1 DFQATT, CDR2 SNEGSKA (reference sequence). V was pared by 6 bases and J by 3 bases, with 15 bases between. The CDR3 spans 13 residues.

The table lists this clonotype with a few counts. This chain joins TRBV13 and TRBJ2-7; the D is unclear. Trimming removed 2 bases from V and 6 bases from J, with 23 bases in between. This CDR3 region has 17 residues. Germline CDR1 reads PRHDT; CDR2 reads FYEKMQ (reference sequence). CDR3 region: CASSLRPGLGTTLEQYF. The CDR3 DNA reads TGTGCCAGCAGCTTAAGGCCTGGGTTGGGCACAACACTCGAGCAGTACTTC.

The CDR3 region has the DNA TGTGCCACCAGCAGAGATTATAGGCTTTACGAGCAGTACTTC. Protein product: CATSRDYRLYEQYF. The chain is built from TRBV15 and TRBJ2-7; D not resolved. Germline CDR1 and CDR2: LNHNV and YYDKDF (reference sequence). The CDR3 runs to 14 residues. The V and J ends lost 0 bases and 4 bases respectively, with 10 bases between them.